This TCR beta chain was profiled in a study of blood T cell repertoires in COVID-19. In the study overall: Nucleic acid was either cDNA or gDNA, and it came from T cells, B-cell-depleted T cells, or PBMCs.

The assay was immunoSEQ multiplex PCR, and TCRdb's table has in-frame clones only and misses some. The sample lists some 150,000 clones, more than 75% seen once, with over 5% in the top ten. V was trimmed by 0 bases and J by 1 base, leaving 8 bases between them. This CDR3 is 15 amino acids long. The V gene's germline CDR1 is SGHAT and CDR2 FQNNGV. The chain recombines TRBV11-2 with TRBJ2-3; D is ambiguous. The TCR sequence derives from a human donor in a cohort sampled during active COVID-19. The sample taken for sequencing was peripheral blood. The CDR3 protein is CASSLEARGTDTQYF. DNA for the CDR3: TGTGCCAGCAGCTTAGAGGCTAGAGGCACAGATACGCAGTATTTT.